The TCR beta chain described here comes from a study of CD8+CD57+ T cells in acquired aplastic anemia. At the level of the study: On average, sorted CD4+ and CD8+ cells gave around 3.3 ug of DNA. CD4+ cell libraries from healthy donors averaged approximately 10 million reads.

Genomic DNA templated the TCR beta VDJ and CDR3 profiling. TCRdb independently ran MiXCR on the reads; one entry per CDR3 protein. The sample gives a few hundred thousand distinct CDR3 sequences, just under 70% of which show up once; 3.5% to 4.5% is in the top ten. The CDR3 has 14 amino acids. Trimming removed 6 bases at V and 5 bases at J, with 13 bases between. Germline values: CDR1 LNHDA, CDR2 SQIVND (reference sequence). This clonotype was picked up many times. Its antigen is currently unknown. Study results and caveats: Between the patient and control groups, CD8+ Simpson's diversity did not differ significantly. Patients and controls shared just under 30 CD8+ CDR3 sequences.

The receptor's source is a human donor in good health, serving as a control. Sequenced: sorted CD4+, CD8+, or CD8+CD57+ T cells (not recorded which) from PBMCs. The chain has TRBV19 and TRBJ1-4; D may be TRBD1 (6 bases). The CDR3 bases are TGTGCCAGTAGCCGGACAGCGACGAATGAAAAACTGTTTTTT. Translating it yields CASSRTATNEKLFF. Full variable domain (remainder filled in from reference TRBV19 and TRBJ1-4): DGGITQSPKYLFRKEGQNVTLSCEQNLNHDAMYWYRQDPGQGLRLIYYSQIVNDFQKGDIAEGYSVSREKKESFPLTVTSAQKNPTAFYLCASSRTATNEKLFFGSGTQLSVL.